A single sample is the source of the 5 T cell receptor beta chains below, sequenced in a study of blood T cell repertoires in COVID-19. Assay used: immunoSEQ multiplex PCR; TCRdb lists only in-frame clones, some missing. In the table there are a few hundred thousand clones, around nine tenths of which are singletons. The sample was PBMCs or T cells enriched from blood (not recorded which). These receptors were obtained from a woman in her 30s who had been exposed to COVID-19.

This rearrangement joins TRBV5-1 to TRBJ2-2; the D gene is possibly TRBD2 (6 bases). Trimming removed 4 bases at V and 8 bases at J, with 12 bases between. Germline V gene lookup returns CDR1 SGHRS and CDR2 YFSETQ. The CDR3 sequence is 13 residues long. DNA of the CDR3: TGCGCCAGCAGCCCCAGGGAGGCTGGGGAGCTGTTTTTT. Residues: CASSPREAGELFF.

The chain combines TRBV27 with TRBJ2-1; 14 bases align to TRBD2. This CDR3 spans 16 amino acids. Germline assignment: CDR1 MNHEY and CDR2 SMNVEV (reference sequence). V trimming: 5 bases; J trimming: 8 bases; junction bases outside the gene matches: 8. The CDR3 nucleotides are TGTGCCAGCAGTCAAGGGACTAGCGGGGGTCGGGATGAGCAGTTCTTC. It encodes CASSQGTSGGRDEQFF.

In this sample, this clone turned up a few times. V gene TRBV18 combines with J gene TRBJ1-5; 9 nucleotides match TRBD1. Germline trimming cut 6 bases from V and 1 base from J; bases unmatched to any gene: 16. The CDR3 runs 19 residues. Germline V gives CDR1 KGHSH, CDR2 LQKENI. As DNA, the CDR3 is TGTGCCAGCTCCCGGAGTCGACAGGGGGGAATAATCAGCAATCAGCCCCAGCATTTT. It is translated as CASSRSRQGGIISNQPQHF.

This chain connects TRBV28 to TRBJ2-6; D call uncertain. From germline, CDR1 is MDHEN and CDR2 SYDVKM. V dropped 10 bases and J dropped 3 bases, with 10 bases sitting between them. The CDR3 extends over 13 amino acids. CDR3 in amino acids: CATDTYGANVLTF. DNA for the CDR3: TGTGCCACAGACACCTATGGGGCCAACGTCCTGACTTTC.

This sequence joins TRBV5-1 and TRBJ1-2; 9 nucleotides align to TRBD1. There are 15 residues in the CDR3. V trimming: 4 bases; J trimming: 8 bases; junction bases outside the gene matches: 12. Germline CDR1 and CDR2: SGHRS and YFSETQ. CDR3: CASSPEGTGYRGYTF. The CDR3 nucleotides are TGCGCCAGCAGCCCGGAGGGGACAGGGTATCGGGGCTACACCTTC.